This T cell receptor beta chain was obtained from a study of response to subunit inactivated influenza vaccine. TCRdb reprocessed the RT-PCR reads with MiXCR, giving one entry per CDR3 protein. Counted here are 800,000 to 1,000,000 distinct CDR3 sequences, approximately 21% occurring once; the ten biggest clones make up roughly 10%. The CDR3 spans 14 residues. V was cut by 5 bases and J by 2 bases, with 14 bases left in between. Germline CDR1 SQVTM, CDR2 ANQGSEA. The receptor was isolated from a man aged 50 to 59 who received an inactivated influenza vaccine. The gene calls are TRBV29-1 and TRBJ2-3; tentatively, D is TRBD2 (6 bases). The source material was PBMCs from blood, sampled around 5 days after vaccination. The CDR3 here is CSVKPGLHTDTQYF. The CDR3 DNA follows: TGCAGCGTTAAGCCGGGACTTCACACAGATACGCAGTATTTT.